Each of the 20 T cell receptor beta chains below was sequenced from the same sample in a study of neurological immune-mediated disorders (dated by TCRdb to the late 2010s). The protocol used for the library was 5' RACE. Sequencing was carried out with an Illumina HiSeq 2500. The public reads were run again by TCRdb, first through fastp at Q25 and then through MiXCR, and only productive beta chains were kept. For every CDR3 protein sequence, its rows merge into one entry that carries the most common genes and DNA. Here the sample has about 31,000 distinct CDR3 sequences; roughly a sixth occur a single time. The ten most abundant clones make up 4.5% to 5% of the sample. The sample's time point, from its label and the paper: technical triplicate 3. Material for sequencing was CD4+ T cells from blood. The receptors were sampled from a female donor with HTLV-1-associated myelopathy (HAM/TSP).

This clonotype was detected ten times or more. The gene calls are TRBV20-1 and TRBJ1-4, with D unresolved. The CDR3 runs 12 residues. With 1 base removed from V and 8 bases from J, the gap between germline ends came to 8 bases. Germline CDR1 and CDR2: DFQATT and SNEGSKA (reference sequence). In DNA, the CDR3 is TGCAGTGCTAGAGTCCGTGGGGAAAAACTGTTTTTT. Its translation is CSARVRGEKLFF.

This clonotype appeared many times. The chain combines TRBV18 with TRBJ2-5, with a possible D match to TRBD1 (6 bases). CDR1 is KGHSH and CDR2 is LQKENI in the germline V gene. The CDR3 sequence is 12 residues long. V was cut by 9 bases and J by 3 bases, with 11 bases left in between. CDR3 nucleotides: TGTGCCAGTCTGACAGGAAAAGAGACCCAGTACTTC. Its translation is CASLTGKETQYF.

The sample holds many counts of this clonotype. The CDR3 here is CSASQPYGYTF. In DNA form, the CDR3 reads TGCAGTGCCAGCCAGCCCTATGGCTACACCTTC. J is TRBJ1-2 and V is TRBV20-1; D is ambiguous. CDR3 length: 11 residues. CDR1 and CDR2 (germline): DFQATT, SNEGSKA (reference sequence). V was clipped by 6 bases and J by 4 bases, with 9 bases between them.

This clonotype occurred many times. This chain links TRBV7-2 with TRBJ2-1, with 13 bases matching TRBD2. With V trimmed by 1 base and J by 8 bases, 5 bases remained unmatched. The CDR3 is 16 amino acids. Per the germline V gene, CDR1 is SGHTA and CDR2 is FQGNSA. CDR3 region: CASSLGLAGGRYEQFF. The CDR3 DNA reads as TGTGCCAGCAGCTTAGGACTAGCGGGAGGAAGGTATGAGCAGTTCTTC.

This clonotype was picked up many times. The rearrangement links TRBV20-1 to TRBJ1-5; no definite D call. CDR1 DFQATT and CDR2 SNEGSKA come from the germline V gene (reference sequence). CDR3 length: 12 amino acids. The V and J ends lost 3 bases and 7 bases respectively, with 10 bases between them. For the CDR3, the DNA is TGCAGTGCTAGGCGGGGAGAACAGCCCCAGCATTTT. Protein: CSARRGEQPQHF.

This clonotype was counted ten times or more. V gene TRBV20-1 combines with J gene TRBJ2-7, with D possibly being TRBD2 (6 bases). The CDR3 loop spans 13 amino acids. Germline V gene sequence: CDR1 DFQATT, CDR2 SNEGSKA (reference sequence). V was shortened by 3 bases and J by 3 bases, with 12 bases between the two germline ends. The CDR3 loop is CSASDGGGYEQYF. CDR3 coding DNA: TGCAGTGCTAGTGACGGGGGAGGCTACGAGCAGTACTTC.

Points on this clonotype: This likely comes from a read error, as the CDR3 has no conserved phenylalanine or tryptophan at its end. CDR3 sequence reads: CASSVQGAGNTIYV. The CDR3 DNA sequence: TGTGCCAGCAGCGTACAAGGGGCTGGAAACACCATATATGTT. The chain combines TRBV7-9 with TRBJ1-3; TRBD1 might be the D (5 bases). Trimming cost V 5 bases and J 2 bases, with 10 bases left between them. This CDR3 contains 14 residues. Germline loops: CDR1 SEHNR, CDR2 FQNEAQ (reference sequence).

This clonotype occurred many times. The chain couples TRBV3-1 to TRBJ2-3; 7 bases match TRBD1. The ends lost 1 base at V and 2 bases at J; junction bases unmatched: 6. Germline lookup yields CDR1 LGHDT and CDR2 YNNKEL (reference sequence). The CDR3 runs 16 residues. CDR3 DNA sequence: TGTGCCAGCAGCCAAGCCGGGACAGCGAACACAGATACGCAGTATTTT. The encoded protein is CASSQAGTANTDTQYF.

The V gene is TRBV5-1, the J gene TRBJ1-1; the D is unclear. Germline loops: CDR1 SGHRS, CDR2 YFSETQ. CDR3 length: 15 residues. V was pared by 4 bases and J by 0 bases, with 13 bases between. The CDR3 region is CASSPGVTMNTEAFF. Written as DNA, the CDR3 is TGCGCCAGCAGCCCGGGAGTGACCATGAACACTGAAGCTTTCTTT. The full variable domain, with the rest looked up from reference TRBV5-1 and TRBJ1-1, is KAGVTQTPRYLIKTRGQQVTLSCSPISGHRSVSWYQQTPGQGLQFLFEYFSETQRNKGNFPGRFSGRQFSNSRSEMNVSTLELGDSALYLCASSPGVTMNTEAFFGQGTRLTVV.

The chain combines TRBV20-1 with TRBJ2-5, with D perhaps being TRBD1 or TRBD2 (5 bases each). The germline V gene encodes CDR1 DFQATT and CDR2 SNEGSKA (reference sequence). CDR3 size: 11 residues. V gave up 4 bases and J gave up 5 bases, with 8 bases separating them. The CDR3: CSAIWGETQYF. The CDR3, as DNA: TGCAGTGCTATTTGGGGGGAGACCCAGTACTTC.

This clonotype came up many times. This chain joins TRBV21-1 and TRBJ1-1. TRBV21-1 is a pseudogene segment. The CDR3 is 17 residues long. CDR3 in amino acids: CASSNPSRLEGNTEAFF. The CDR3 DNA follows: TGTGCCAGCAGCAACCCCTCGCGCCTCGAAGGGAACACTGAAGCTTTCTTT.

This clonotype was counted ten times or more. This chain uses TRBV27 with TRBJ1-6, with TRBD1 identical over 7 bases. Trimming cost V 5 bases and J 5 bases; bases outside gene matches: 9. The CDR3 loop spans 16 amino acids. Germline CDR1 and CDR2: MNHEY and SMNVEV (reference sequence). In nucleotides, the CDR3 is TGTGCCAGCAGTCTACTTAGACAGGGAAATAATTCACCCCTCCACTTT. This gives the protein CASSLLRQGNNSPLHF.

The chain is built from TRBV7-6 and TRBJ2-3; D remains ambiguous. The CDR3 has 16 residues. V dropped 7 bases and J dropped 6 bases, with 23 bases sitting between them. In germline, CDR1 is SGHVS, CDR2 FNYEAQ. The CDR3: CASIFDDQETTDTQYF. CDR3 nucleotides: TGTGCCAGCATCTTTGATGATCAGGAGACCACTGATACGCAGTATTTT.

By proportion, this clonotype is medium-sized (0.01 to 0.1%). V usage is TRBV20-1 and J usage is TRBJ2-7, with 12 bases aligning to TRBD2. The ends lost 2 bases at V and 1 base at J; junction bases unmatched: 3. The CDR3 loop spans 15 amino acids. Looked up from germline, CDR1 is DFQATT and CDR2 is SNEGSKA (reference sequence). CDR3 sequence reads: CSARMTSGGSYEQYF. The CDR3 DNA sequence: TGCAGTGCTAGAATGACTAGCGGGGGATCCTACGAGCAGTACTTC.

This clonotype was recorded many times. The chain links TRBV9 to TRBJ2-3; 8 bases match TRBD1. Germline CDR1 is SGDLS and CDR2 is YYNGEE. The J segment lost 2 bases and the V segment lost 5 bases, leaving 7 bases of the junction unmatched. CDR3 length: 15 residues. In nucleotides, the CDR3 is TGTGCCAGCAGTGACACGGGACAGGACACAGATACGCAGTATTTT. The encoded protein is CASSDTGQDTDTQYF.

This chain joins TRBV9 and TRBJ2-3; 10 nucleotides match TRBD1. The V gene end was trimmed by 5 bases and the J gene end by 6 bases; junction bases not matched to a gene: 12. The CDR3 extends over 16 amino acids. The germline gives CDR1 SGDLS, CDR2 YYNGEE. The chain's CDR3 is CASSKSGTGVADTQYF. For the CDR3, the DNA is TGTGCCAGCAGTAAATCCGGGACAGGGGTCGCGGATACGCAGTATTTT.

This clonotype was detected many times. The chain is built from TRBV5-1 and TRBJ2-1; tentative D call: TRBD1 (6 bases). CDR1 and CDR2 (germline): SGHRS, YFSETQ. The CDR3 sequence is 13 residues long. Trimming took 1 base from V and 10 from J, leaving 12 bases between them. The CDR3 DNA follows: TGCGCCAGCAGCTTGAGAGGGGGTGAGGAGCAGTTCTTC. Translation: CASSLRGGEEQFF.

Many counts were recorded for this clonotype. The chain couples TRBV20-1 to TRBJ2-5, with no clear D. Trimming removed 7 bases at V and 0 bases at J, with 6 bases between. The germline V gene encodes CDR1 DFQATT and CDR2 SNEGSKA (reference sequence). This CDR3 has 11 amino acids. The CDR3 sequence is CSGIHQETQYF. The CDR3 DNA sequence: TGCAGTGGGATCCACCAAGAGACCCAGTACTTC.

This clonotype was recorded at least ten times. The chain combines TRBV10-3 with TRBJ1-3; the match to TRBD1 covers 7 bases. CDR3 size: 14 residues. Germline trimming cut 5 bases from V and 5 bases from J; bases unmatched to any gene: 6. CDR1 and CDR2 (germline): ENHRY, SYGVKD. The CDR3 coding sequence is TGTGCCATCAGTTTGTCGGGACAGCGAAACACCATATATTTT. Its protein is CAISLSGQRNTIYF.

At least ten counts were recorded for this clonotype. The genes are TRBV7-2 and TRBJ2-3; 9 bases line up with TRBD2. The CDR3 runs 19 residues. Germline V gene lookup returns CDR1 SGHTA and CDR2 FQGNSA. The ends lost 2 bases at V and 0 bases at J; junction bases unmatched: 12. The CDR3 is CASSLRASGATASTDTQYF. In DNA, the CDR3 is TGTGCCAGCAGCTTAAGGGCTAGCGGGGCCACCGCTAGCACAGATACGCAGTATTTT.